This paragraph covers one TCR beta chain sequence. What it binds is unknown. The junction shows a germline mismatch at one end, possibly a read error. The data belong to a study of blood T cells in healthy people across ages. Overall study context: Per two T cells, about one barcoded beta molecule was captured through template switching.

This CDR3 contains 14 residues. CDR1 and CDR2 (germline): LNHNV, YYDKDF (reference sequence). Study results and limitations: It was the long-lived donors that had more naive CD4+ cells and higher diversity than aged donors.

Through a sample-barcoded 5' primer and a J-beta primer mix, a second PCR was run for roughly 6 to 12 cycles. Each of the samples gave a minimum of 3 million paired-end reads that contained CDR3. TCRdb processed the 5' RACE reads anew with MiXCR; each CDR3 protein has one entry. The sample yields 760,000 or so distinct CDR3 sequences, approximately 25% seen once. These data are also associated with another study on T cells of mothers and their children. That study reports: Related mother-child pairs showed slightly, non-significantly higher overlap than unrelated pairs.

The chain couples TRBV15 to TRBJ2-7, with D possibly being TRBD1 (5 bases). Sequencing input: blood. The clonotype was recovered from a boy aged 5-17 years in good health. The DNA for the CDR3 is TGTGCCACCAGCGGCCGACAGTCCTACATTGAGCAGTCCTTC. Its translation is CATSGRQSYIEQSF. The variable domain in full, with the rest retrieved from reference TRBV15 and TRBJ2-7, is DAMVIQNPRYQVTQFGKPVTLSCSQTLNHNVMYWYQQKSSQAPKLLFHYYDKDFNNEADTPDNFQSRRPNTSFCFLDIRSPGLGDTAMYLCATSGRQSYIEQSFGPGTRLTVT.